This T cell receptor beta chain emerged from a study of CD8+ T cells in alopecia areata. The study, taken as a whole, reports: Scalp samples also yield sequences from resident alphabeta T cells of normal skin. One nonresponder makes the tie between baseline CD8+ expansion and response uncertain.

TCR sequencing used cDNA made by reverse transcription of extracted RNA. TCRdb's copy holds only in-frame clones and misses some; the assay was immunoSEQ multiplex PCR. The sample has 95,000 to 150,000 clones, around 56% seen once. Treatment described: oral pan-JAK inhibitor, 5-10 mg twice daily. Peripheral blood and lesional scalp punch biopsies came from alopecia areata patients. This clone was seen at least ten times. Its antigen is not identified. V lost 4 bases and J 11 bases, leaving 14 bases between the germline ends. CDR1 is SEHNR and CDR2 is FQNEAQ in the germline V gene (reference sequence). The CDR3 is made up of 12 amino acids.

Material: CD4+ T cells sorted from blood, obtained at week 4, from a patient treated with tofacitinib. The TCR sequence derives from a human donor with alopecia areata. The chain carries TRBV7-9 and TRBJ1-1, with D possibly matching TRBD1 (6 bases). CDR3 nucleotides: TGTGCCAGCAGCTCTGACCAGGGGATCGCTTTCTTT. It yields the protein CASSSDQGIAFF.